Each of the 15 T cell receptor beta chains below was sequenced from the same sample in a study of OX40 agonist ivuxolimab in advanced cancers. Data came from immunoSEQ multiplex PCR; TCRdb stores just in-frame clones and leaves some out. Of approximately 76,000 clones in the sample, 80% to 95% are singletons; the top ten hold roughly a tenth. Sequences were derived from CD4+ or CD8+ T cells sorted from blood, sampled in a trial of the OX40 agonist ivuxolimab. Every receptor here comes from an adult with an advanced solid tumor such as melanoma, head and neck, liver or kidney cancer.

The J gene is TRBJ1-4, the V gene TRBV9; D is undetermined. Germline loops: CDR1 SGDLS, CDR2 YYNGEE. This CDR3 has 14 amino acids. V lost 4 bases and J 1 base, leaving 8 bases between the germline ends. CDR3 residues: CASSLTGTNEKLFF. Here the CDR3 DNA reads TGTGCCAGCAGCCTCACGGGAACTAATGAAAAACTGTTTTTT.

The chain couples TRBV5-4 to TRBJ1-4; D not certain. The germline V and J ends were trimmed by 0 bases and 5 bases, with 8 bases remaining between them. This CDR3 is built from 14 residues. Germline CDR1 reads SGHNT; CDR2 reads YYREEE (reference sequence). The CDR3: CASSLVGFNEKLFF. CDR3 bases: TGTGCCAGCAGCTTGGTCGGCTTCAATGAAAAACTGTTTTTT.

The chain links TRBV7-8 to TRBJ2-2, with 7 bases matching TRBD1. The CDR3 is 15 residues long. The V segment lost 4 bases and the J segment 0 bases; nucleotides outside the gene matches: 2. CDR1 SGHVS and CDR2 FQNEAQ come from the germline V gene. CDR3 amino acids: CASSSGTANTGELFF. The DNA for the CDR3 is TGTGCCAGCAGCTCCGGGACAGCGAACACCGGGGAGCTGTTTTTT.

The chain carries TRBV4-1 and TRBJ2-3; 12 nucleotides align to TRBD2. The CDR3 has 14 residues. Germline CDR1 reads MGHRA; CDR2 reads YSYEKL. V shed 4 bases, J shed 6 bases, and the junction held 2 bases outside the gene matches. CDR3 bases: TGCGCCAGCAGCCTTCTAGCGGGAGGGGATACGCAGTATTTT. It yields the protein CASSLLAGGDTQYF.

This chain uses TRBV14 with TRBJ2-7; D uncertain. CDR3 length: 14 amino acids. Germline loops: CDR1 SGHDN, CDR2 FVKESK. Between the trimmed V and J ends, which lost 4 bases and 1 base, there was a span of 11 bases. CDR3 sequence reads: CASSPGMGSYEQYF. The CDR3 nucleotides are TGTGCCAGCAGCCCGGGTATGGGGTCCTACGAGCAGTACTTC.

This sequence joins TRBV4-1 and TRBJ1-6; D gene uncertain. The V end lost 0 bases, the J end lost 4 bases, and 13 bases lay between the germline ends. CDR3 size: 17 residues. Germline V gene sequence: CDR1 MGHRA, CDR2 YSYEKL. CDR3 residues: CASSQDQAAAYNSPLHF. The CDR3 nucleotides read TGCGCCAGCAGCCAAGATCAAGCGGCAGCTTATAATTCACCCCTCCACTTT.

This chain uses TRBV18 with TRBJ2-7, with D unresolved. The CDR3 has 13 amino acids. The germline CDR1 and CDR2 sequences are KGHSH and LQKENI. The V gene lost 3 bases and the J gene lost 2 bases, with 8 bases spanning the gap. The CDR3 DNA follows: TGTGCCAGCTCACCCGGGTCCCCCTACGAGCAGTACTTC. Translated: CASSPGSPYEQYF.

The chain uses TRBV11-2 and TRBJ1-2, with a weak D call TRBD1 (5 bases). This CDR3 is 15 amino acids long. Germline V gene sequence: CDR1 SGHAT, CDR2 FQNNGV. The ends were cut back, 5 bases at V and 4 bases at J, with 17 bases in the middle. For the CDR3, the DNA is TGTGCCAGCAGCGAACTACAGGCTAAACTCTATGGCTACACCTTC. Its translation is CASSELQAKLYGYTF.

CDR3 loop: CASSPTAENEQYF. The CDR3 region has the DNA TGTGCCAGCTCACCAACCGCGGAGAACGAGCAGTACTTC. This chain connects TRBV18 to TRBJ2-7; D is ambiguous. The CDR3 has 13 residues. The V end was cut by 2 bases, the J end by 5 bases, with 10 bases between. The germline gives CDR1 KGHSH, CDR2 LQKENI.

The rearrangement uses TRBV29-1 and TRBJ1-1; D is perhaps TRBD1 (6 bases). Deletions cut 6 bases from V and 2 bases from J, with 19 bases between. From germline, CDR1 is SQVTM and CDR2 ANQGSEA. The CDR3 covers 15 residues. The CDR3 here is CSVPARGGQNTEAFF. The CDR3 bases are TGCAGCGTCCCCGCTCGAGGGGGACAAAACACTGAAGCTTTCTTT.

V usage is TRBV11-3 and J usage is TRBJ1-1, with no clear D. The CDR3 is 17 residues long. Germline V gene sequence: CDR1 SGHNT, CDR2 YENEEA. Trimming stripped 0 bases from V and 0 bases from J, with 14 bases between. CDR3 DNA: TGTGCCAGCAGCTTAGATCTAAGTACTGTTATGAACACTGAAGCTTTCTTT. Residues: CASSLDLSTVMNTEAFF.

The J gene is TRBJ2-3, the V gene TRBV29-1; a possible D gene is TRBD2 (6 bases). CDR1 SQVTM and CDR2 ANQGSEA come from the germline V gene. V was clipped by 0 bases and J by 6 bases, with 19 bases between them. This CDR3 contains 16 residues. This chain's CDR3 is CSVEDFPSRLADTQYF. The DNA for the CDR3 is TGCAGCGTTGAAGATTTCCCGAGTAGGCTAGCGGATACGCAGTATTTT.

This chain joins TRBV27 and TRBJ1-2; D might be TRBD1 (5 bases). V gave up 2 bases and J gave up 3 bases, with 19 bases separating them. CDR1 and CDR2 from the germline V gene are MNHEY and SMNVEV (reference sequence). The CDR3 sequence is 17 residues long. CDR3 sequence: CASSLLVGRGADYGYTF. The CDR3 nucleotides are TGTGCCAGCAGTTTACTGGTGGGTCGAGGGGCGGACTATGGCTACACCTTC.

The chain carries TRBV13 and TRBJ2-7; 7 nucleotides line up with TRBD1. The junction had 8 bases not matched to a gene; V was cut back by 3 bases and J by 3 bases. CDR3 length equals 15 residues. Germline lookup yields CDR1 PRHDT and CDR2 FYEKMQ (reference sequence). In DNA form, the CDR3 reads TGTGCCAGCAGCTTTACGGCGACAGGGTTCTACGAGCAGTACTTC. Translation gives CASSFTATGFYEQYF. Together with reference TRBV13 and TRBJ2-7, the CDR3 gives the full variable domain: AAGVIQSPRHLIKEKRETATLKCYPIPRHDTVYWYQQGPGQDPQFLISFYEKMQSDKGSIPDRFSAQQFSDYHSELNMSSLELGDSALYFCASSFTATGFYEQYFGPGTRLTVT.

The chain couples TRBV15 to TRBJ2-3, with D perhaps assigned TRBD1 or TRBD2 (6 bases each). CDR1 LNHNV and CDR2 YYDKDF come from the germline V gene (reference sequence). This CDR3 contains 14 residues. V lost 5 bases and J 1 base, leaving 10 bases between the germline ends. As DNA, the CDR3 is TGTGCCACCAGCGACCGGGGGCGCACAGATACGCAGTATTTT. It codes for CATSDRGRTDTQYF.